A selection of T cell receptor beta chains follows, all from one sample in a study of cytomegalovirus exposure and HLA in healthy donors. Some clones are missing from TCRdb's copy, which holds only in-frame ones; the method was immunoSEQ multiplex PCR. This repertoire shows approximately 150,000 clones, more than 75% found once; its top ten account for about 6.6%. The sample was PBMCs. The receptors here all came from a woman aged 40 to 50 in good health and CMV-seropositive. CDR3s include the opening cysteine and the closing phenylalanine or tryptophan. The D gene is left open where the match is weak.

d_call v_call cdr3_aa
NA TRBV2 CASRALGLSTDTQYF
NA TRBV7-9 CSSSLSGNYGYTF
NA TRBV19 CASSIVSGPYEQYF
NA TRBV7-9 CASSLYSGEQYF
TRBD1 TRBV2 CASTRDRGKETQYF
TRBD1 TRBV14 CASRRQGYTEAFF
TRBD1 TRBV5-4 CASSATGGFMAEQYF
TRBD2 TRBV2 CASSRGSGRYQETQYF
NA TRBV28 CASSPKRNTGELFF
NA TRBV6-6 CASSRGVNTEAFF
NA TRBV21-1 CASSKDGTGERKTQYF
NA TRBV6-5 CASSVGGYGSYGYTF
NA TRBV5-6 CASSLILGGTDTQYF
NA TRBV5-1 CASSPRLNSYEQYF
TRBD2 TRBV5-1 CASSRGLADHPIRETQYF
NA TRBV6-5 CASRSPGEQFF
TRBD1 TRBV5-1 CASSYGQGVYEQYF
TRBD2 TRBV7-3 CASSLVAGGYNEQFF
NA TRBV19 CASIPTGRDYGYTF
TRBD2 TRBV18 CASSSLAGEEQYF
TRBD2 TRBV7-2 CASSTTRRTGGPGTDTQYF
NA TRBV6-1 CASRPDTETQYF
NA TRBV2 CARGGTGPSYEQYF
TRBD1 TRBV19 CASSTDRVRGTDTQYF
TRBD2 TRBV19 CASSIGRRGGVYEQYF
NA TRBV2 CASSDPTAGVGTQYF
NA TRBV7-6 CASSLIQSPSYEQYF
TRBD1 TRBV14 CASSPYLGQGKGGYTF
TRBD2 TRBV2 CASSEGGRASREQYF
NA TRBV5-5 CASSLGVGAGYEQYF
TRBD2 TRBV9 CASSQTSGAYNEQFF
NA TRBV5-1 CASSPSGSRYEQYF
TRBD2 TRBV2 CASRIGLAGGPGWQYF
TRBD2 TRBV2 CAGRTSGRANEQFF
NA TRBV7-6 CASSFTSSDEQFF
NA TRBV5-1 CASSLGAGSTYEQYF
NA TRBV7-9 CASSLGGSKEKLFF
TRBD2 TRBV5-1 CASMGAPSGSLSYEQYF
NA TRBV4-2 CASSQDRGNTYEQYF
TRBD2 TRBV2 CASSGLGLAGGRDTQYF